This record covers a single TCR beta chain. Trimming removed 7 bases at V and 6 bases at J, with 19 bases between. CDR1 and CDR2 from the germline V gene are SGHTS and YDEGEE. The CDR3 sequence is 15 residues long. These data belong to a study of siplizumab effects on memory and regulatory T cells. Assay: immunoSEQ multiplex PCR; the TCRdb copy retains only in-frame clones and omits some. The sample records some 100,000 clones, more than 85% being singletons. This chain connects TRBV5-8 to TRBJ1-4; D is possibly TRBD1 (6 bases). This clonotype was sampled from a human donor in good health. Some clones in this sample may be carry-over from other donors' samples. Input material: CD4+ T cells sorted from blood. The CDR3 here is CASHLPGTRHEKLFF. The CDR3, as DNA: TGTGCCAGCCACCTGCCAGGGACACGGCATGAAAAACTGTTTTTT.